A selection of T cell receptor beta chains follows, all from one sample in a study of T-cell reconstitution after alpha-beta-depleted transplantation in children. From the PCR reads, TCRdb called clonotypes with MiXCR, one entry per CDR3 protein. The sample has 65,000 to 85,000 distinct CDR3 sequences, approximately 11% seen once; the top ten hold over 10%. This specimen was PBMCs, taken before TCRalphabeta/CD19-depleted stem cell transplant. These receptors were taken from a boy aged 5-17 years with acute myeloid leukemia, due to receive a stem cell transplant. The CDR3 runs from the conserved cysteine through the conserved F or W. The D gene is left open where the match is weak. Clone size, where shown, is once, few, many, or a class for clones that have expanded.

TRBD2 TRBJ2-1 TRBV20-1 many CSAPRLAGERNEQFF TGCAGTGCTCCCCGACTAGCGGGAGAGAGGAATGAGCAGTTCTTC
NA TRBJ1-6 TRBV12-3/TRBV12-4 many CASSLQGPGSPLHF TGTGCCAGCAGTTTACAGGGGCCTGGGTCACCCCTCCACTTT
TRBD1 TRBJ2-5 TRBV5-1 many CASSPEQGEETQYF TGCGCCAGCAGCCCCGAACAGGGGGAAGAGACCCAGTACTTC
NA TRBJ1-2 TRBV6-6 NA CASREGNYGYTF TGTGCCAGCAGGGAAGGAAACTATGGCTACACCTTC
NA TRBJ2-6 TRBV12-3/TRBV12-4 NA CAFCSGGRSSLSGANVLTF TGTGCCTTCTGTTCCGGGGGACGGTCCTCTCTCTCTGGGGCCAACGTCCTGACTTTC
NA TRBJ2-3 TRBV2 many CASSVDRSTTDTQYF TGTGCCAGCAGTGTAGACAGGTCAACCACAGATACGCAGTATTTT
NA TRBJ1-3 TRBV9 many CASSVGQIYSGNTIYF TGTGCCAGCAGCGTAGGCCAGATCTACTCTGGAAACACCATATATTTT
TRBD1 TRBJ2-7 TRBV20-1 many CSARLGTGGPYEQYF TGCAGTGCTAGGCTCGGGACAGGGGGTCCCTACGAGCAGTACTTC
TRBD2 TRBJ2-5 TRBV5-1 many CASSLRLAGGQQETQYF TGCGCCAGCAGCTTGAGACTAGCGGGGGGGCAACAAGAGACCCAGTACTTC
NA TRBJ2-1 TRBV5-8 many CASPSSPGEQFF TGTGCCAGCCCTAGTTCCCCAGGGGAGCAGTTCTTC
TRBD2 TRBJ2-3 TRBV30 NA CAWSDSGLAGAIFSTDTQYF TGTGCCTGGAGCGACTCCGGACTAGCGGGTGCTATCTTCAGTACAGATACGCAGTATTTT
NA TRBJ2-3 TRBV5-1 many CASSSELADTQYF TGCGCCAGCAGCTCGGAGTTGGCAGATACGCAGTATTTT